This T cell receptor beta chain is from a study of blood T cell repertoires in COVID-19. Overall study context: Specimens from acute and convalescent COVID-19 originated in the United States, Italy and Spain.

Germline CDR1 is LNHDA and CDR2 is SQIVND (reference sequence). Trimming took 7 bases from V and 12 from J, leaving 15 bases between them. This CDR3 is built from 12 residues. Authors' methods: Estimates of nucleated cell counts were drawn from the amplification of reference gene primers. Libraries were prepared by immunoSEQ multiplex PCR; TCRdb keeps only in-frame clonotypes and omits some of them. V and J calls and clone size follow that table, whereas D and trimming were derived from the DNA. The data hold about 73,000 clones, with around 83% observed a single time. This receptor was taken from a man aged 45 to 65 with active COVID-19. The source material was peripheral blood. The J gene is TRBJ1-4, the V gene TRBV19; TRBD1 is a possible D gene (5 bases). CDR3 nucleotides: TGTGCCAGTACCTCGGACACCTATCAACTGTTTTTT. Residues: CASTSDTYQLFF. The full variable domain, rest sourced from reference TRBV19 and TRBJ1-4, is DGGITQSPKYLFRKEGQNVTLSCEQNLNHDAMYWYRQDPGQGLRLIYYSQIVNDFQKGDIAEGYSVSREKKESFPLTVTSAQKNPTAFYLCASTSDTYQLFFGSGTQLSVL.